The entry below describes one TCR beta chain. This entry belongs to a study of blood T cell repertoires in COVID-19. About the study: T cells, B-cell-depleted T cells, or PBMCs provided the cDNA or gDNA that served as material.

The protocol was immunoSEQ multiplex PCR, while the TCRdb copy is restricted to in-frame clones and leaves out a portion. The sample consists of 150,000 to 250,000 clones, 70% to 80% of them appearing once. This sequence originates from a woman between 40 and 55 years old with COVID-19, enrolled during active disease. Input material: peripheral blood.

CDR3 loop: CASRHEGSEQFF. For the CDR3, the DNA is TGCGCCAGCAGGCACGAGGGTAGTGAGCAGTTCTTC. The chain employs TRBV5-1 and TRBJ2-1; D might be TRBD2 (5 bases). Per the germline V gene, CDR1 is SGHRS and CDR2 is YFSETQ. This CDR3 comprises 12 residues. The V gene lost 5 bases and the J gene lost 9 bases, with 12 bases spanning the gap.